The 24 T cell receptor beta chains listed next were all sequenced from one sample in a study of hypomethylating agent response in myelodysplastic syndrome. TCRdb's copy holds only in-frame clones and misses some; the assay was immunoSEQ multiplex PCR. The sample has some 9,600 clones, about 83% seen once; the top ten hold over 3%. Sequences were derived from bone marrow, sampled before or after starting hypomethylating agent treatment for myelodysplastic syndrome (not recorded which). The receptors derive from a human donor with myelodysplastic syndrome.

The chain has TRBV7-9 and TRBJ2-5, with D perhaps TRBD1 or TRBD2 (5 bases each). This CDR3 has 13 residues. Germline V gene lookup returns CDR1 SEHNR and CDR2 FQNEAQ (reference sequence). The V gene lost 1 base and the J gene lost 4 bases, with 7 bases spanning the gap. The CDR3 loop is CASSLGGRETQYF. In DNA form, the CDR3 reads TGTGCCAGCAGCTTAGGGGGGAGAGAGACCCAGTACTTC.

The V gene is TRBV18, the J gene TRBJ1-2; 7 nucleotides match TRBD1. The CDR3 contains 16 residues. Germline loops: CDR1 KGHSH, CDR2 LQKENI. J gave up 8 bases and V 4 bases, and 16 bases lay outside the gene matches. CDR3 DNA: TGTGCCAGCTCACAGAACCCAGGGGGTAGCTTGAAGGGCTACACCTTC. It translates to CASSQNPGGSLKGYTF. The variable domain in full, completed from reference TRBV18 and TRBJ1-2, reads NAGVMQNPRHLVRRRGQEARLRCSPMKGHSHVYWYRQLPEEGLKFMVYLQKENIIDESGMPKERFSAEFPKEGPSILRIQQVVRGDSAAYFCASSQNPGGSLKGYTFGSGTRLTVV.

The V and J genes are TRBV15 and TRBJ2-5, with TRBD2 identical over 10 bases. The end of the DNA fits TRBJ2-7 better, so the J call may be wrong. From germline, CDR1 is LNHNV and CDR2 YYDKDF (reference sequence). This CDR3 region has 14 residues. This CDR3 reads CATSRLAGGSEQYF. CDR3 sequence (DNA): TGTGCCACCAGCAGGTTAGCGGGAGGATCCGAGCAGTACTTC.

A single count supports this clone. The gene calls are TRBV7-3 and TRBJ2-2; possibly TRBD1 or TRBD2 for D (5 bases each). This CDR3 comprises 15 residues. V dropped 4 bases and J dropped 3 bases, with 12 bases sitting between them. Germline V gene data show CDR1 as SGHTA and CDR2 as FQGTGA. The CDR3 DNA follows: TGTGCCAGCAGCTCCCGGGGCGATGACACCGGGGAGCTGTTTTTT. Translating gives CASSSRGDDTGELFF.

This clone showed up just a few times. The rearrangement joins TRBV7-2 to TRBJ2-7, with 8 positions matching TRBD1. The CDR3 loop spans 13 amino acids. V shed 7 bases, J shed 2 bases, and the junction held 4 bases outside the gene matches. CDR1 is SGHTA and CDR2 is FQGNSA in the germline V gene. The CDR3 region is CASTLDRAYEQYF. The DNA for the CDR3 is TGTGCCAGCACCCTGGACAGGGCCTACGAGCAGTACTTC.

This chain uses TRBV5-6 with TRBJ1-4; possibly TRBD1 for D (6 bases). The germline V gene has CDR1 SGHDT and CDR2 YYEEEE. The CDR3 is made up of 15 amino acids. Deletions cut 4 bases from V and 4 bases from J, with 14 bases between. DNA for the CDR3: TGTGCCAGCAGCATATGGACAGCCGATAATGAAAAACTGTTTTTT. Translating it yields CASSIWTADNEKLFF.

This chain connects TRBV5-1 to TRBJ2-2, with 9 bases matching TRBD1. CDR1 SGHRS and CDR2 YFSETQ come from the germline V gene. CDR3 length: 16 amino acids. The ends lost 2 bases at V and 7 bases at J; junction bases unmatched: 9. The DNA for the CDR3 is TGCGCCAGCAGCTTACGGACAGGGGCAGATATCGGGGAGCTGTTTTTT. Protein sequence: CASSLRTGADIGELFF.

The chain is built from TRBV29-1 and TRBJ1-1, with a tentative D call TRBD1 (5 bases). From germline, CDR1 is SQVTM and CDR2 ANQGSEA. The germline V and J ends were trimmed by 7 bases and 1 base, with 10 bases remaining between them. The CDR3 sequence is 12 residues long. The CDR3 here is CSAGRANTEAFF. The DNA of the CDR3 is TGCAGCGCGGGCAGGGCGAACACTGAAGCTTTCTTT.

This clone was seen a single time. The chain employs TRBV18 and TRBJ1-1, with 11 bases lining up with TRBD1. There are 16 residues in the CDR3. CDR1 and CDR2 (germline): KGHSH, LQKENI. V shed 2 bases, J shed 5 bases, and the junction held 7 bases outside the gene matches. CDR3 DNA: TGTGCCAGCTCACCAATCGGGACAGGGGGTTTGACTGAAGCTTTCTTT. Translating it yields CASSPIGTGGLTEAFF.

The CDR3 nucleotides read TGTGCCAGCAGCGACAGGGGCCATCAGCCCCAGCATTTT. Its translation: CASSDRGHQPQHF. The chain links TRBV7-9 to TRBJ1-5; TRBD1 matches at 8 bases. The junction had 2 bases not matched to a gene; V was cut back by 5 bases and J by 5 bases. From germline, CDR1 is SEHNR and CDR2 FQNEAQ (reference sequence). The CDR3 spans 13 residues.

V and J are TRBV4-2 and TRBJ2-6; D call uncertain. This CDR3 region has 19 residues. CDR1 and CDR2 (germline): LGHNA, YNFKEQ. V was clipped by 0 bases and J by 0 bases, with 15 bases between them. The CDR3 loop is CASSQDPLRPDSGANVLTF. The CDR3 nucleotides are TGTGCCAGCAGCCAAGATCCATTACGGCCGGACTCTGGGGCCAACGTCCTGACTTTC.

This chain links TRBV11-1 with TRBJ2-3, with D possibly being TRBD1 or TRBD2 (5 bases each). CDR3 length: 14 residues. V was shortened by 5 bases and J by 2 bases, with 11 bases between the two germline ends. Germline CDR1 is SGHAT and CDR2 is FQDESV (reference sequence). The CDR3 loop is CASSPGTDTDTQYF. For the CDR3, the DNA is TGTGCCAGCAGCCCCGGGACGGACACAGATACGCAGTATTTT.

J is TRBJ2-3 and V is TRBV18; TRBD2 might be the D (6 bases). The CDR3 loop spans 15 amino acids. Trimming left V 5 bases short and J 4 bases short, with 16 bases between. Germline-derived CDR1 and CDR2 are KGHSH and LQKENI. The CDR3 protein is CASSNGNAGSDTQYF. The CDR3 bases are TGTGCCAGCTCAAACGGGAATGCGGGATCAGATACGCAGTATTTT.

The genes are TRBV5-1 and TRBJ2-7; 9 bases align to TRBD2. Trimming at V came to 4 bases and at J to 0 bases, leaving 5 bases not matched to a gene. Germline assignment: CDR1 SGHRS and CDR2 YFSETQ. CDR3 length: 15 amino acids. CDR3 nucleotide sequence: TGCGCCAGCAGCCCTCTAGCGGGGACCTCCTACGAGCAGTACTTC. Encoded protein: CASSPLAGTSYEQYF.

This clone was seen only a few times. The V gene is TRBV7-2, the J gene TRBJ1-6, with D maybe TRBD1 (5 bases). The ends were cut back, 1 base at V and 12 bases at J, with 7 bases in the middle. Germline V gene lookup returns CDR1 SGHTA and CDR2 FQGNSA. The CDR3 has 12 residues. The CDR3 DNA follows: TGTGCCAGCAGCTTAGAGAGGGGACCCCTCCACTTT. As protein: CASSLERGPLHF.

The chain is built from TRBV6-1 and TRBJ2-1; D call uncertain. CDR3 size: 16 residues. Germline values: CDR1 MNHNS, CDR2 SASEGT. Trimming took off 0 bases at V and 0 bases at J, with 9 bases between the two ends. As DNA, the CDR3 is TGTGCCAGCAGTGAAGCGCAAGCGTCCTCCTACAATGAGCAGTTCTTC. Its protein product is CASSEAQASSYNEQFF.

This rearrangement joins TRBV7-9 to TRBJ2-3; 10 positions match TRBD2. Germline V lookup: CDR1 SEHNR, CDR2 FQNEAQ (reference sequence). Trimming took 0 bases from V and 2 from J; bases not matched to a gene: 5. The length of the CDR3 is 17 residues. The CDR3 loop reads CASSLALAGAHTDTQYF. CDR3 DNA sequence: TGTGCCAGCAGCTTAGCGCTAGCGGGAGCGCACACAGATACGCAGTATTTT.

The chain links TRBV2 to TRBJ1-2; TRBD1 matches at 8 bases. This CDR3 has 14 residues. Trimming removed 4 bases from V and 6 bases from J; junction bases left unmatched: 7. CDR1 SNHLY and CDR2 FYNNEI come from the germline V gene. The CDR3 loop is CASSVRTGFHGYTF. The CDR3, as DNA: TGTGCCAGCAGTGTTCGGACAGGGTTCCATGGCTACACCTTC.

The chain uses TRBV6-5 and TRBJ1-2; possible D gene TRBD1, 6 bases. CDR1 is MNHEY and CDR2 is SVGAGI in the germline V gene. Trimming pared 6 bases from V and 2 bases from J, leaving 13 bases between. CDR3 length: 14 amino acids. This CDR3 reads CASSIGQPNYGYTF. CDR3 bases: TGTGCCAGCAGCATTGGACAGCCGAACTATGGCTACACCTTC.

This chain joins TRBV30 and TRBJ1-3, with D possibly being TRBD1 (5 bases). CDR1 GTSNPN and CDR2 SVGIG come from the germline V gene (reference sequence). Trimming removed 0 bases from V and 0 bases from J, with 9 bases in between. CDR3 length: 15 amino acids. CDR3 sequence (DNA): TGTGCCTGGAGTGTAAATGGGGCCTCTGGAAACACCATATATTTT. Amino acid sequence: CAWSVNGASGNTIYF.

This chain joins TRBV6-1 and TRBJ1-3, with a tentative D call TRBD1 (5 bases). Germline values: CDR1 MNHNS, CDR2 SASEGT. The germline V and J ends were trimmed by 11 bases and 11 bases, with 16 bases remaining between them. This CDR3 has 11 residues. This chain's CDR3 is CAGGYVGAIYF. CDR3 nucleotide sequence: TGTGCCGGGGGGTATGTTGGCGCCATATATTTT.

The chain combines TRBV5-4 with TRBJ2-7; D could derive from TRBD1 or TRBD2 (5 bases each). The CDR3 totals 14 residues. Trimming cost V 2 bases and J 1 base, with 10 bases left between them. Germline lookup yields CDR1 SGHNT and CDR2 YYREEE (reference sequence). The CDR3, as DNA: TGTGCCAGCAGCTTAGGGACGGAGTCCTACGAGCAGTACTTC. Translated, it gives CASSLGTESYEQYF.

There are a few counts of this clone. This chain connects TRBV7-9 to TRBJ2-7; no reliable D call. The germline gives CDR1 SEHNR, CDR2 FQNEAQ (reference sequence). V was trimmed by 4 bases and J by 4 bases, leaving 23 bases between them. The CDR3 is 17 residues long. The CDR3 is CASSSEATYSPGYEQYF. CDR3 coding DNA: TGTGCCAGCAGCTCGGAAGCGACCTATAGTCCGGGTTACGAGCAGTACTTC. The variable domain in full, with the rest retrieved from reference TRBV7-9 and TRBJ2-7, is DTGVSQNPRHKITKRGQNVTFRCDPISEHNRLYWYRQTLGQGPEFLTYFQNEAQLEKSRLLSDRFSAERPKGSFSTLEIQRTEQGDSAMYLCASSSEATYSPGYEQYFGPGTRLTVT.

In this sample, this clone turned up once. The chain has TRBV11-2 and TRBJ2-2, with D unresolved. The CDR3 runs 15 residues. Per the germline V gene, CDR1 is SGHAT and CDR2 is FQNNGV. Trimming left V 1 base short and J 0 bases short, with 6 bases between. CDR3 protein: CASSLGGTNTGELFF. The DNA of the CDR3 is TGTGCCAGCAGCTTAGGTGGTACGAACACCGGGGAGCTGTTTTTT.